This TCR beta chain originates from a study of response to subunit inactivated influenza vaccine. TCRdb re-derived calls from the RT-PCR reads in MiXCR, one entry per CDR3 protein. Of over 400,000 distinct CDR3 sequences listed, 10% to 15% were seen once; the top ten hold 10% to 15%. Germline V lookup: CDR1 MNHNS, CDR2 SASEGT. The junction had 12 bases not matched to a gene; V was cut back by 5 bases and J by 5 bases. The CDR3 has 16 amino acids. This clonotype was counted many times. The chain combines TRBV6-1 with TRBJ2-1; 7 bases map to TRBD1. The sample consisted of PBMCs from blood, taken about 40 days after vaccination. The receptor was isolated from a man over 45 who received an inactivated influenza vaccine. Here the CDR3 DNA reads TGTGCCAGCAGTAAACGCCGGGACAGCTCGAACAATGAGCAGTTCTTC. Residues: CASSKRRDSSNNEQFF.